This TCR beta chain was found in a study of cytomegalovirus exposure and HLA in healthy donors. Findings and caveats of the study: It was found in a later analysis that first-cohort TCR clusters tended to co-occur in the 120 validation repertoires. Cytomegalovirus association was assigned to around 150 TCR beta chains.

Worth noting for this clone: Antigen unknown.

Measured with immunoSEQ multiplex PCR; TCRdb has only the in-frame clones, and not every one. In the table there are about 160,000 clones, approximately 89% of which are singletons. CDR3 length: 16 residues. Losses at the gene ends were 4 bases for V and 3 bases for J; bases not matched to a gene: 6. The germline V gene has CDR1 MDHEN and CDR2 SYDVKM. Input material: PBMCs. The sequence came from a young man in good health and CMV-seropositive. The rearrangement links TRBV28 to TRBJ2-3, with 11 bases that match TRBD2. The CDR3 DNA sequence: TGTGCCAGCAGTTACGGTAGCGGGAGGGCTACAGATACGCAGTATTTT. This sequence encodes CASSYGSGRATDTQYF. Full variable domain (rest looked up from reference TRBV28 and TRBJ2-3): DVKVTQSSRYLVKRTGEKVFLECVQDMDHENMFWYRQDPGLGLRLIYFSYDVKMKEKGDIPEGYSVSREKKERFSLILESASTNQTSMYLCASSYGSGRATDTQYFGPGTRLTVL.